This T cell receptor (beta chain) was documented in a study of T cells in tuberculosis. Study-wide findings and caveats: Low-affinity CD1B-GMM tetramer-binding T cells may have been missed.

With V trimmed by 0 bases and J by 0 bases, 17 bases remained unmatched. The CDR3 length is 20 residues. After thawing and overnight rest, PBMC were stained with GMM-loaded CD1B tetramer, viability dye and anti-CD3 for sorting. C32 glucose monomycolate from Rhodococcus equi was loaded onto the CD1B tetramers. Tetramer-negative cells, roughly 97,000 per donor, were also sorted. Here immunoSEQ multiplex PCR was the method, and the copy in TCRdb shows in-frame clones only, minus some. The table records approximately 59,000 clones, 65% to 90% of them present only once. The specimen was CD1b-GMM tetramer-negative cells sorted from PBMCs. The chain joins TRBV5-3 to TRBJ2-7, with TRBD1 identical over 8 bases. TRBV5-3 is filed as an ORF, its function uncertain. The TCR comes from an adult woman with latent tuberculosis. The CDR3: CARSLAPRTGKRRGSYEQYF. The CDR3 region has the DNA TGTGCCAGAAGCTTGGCGCCACGGACAGGGAAGCGGAGGGGCTCCTACGAGCAGTACTTC.